This TCR beta chain was observed in a study of blood T cell repertoires in COVID-19. In the study overall: The study drew acute and convalescent COVID-19 samples from the United States, Italy and Spain. T cells, B-cell-depleted T cells, or PBMCs provided the cDNA or gDNA that served as material.

Patients in Seattle were enrolled during active infection, then followed longitudinally. Germline-derived CDR1 and CDR2 are SGHNT and YYREEE (reference sequence). Trimming left V 4 bases short and J 4 bases short, with 9 bases between. The CDR3 is 13 amino acids. In the original workflow: Reference gene primer amplification gave nucleated cell count estimates. Repertoires were generated with immunoSEQ multiplex PCR, while TCRdb's copy carries only in-frame clones and drops some. D and trimming were read from the DNA, whereas the V and J calls and clone size are those reported in that table. The sample lists 200,000 or so clones, over 80% occurring once.

The TCR comes from a man aged 55 to 70 with COVID-19, enrolled during active disease. The chain uses TRBV5-4 and TRBJ1-5; D may be TRBD1 (5 bases). The specimen was peripheral blood. The CDR3 DNA reads as TGTGCCAGCAGCCGCGGGGGGAATCAGCCCCAGCATTTT. Protein product: CASSRGGNQPQHF.